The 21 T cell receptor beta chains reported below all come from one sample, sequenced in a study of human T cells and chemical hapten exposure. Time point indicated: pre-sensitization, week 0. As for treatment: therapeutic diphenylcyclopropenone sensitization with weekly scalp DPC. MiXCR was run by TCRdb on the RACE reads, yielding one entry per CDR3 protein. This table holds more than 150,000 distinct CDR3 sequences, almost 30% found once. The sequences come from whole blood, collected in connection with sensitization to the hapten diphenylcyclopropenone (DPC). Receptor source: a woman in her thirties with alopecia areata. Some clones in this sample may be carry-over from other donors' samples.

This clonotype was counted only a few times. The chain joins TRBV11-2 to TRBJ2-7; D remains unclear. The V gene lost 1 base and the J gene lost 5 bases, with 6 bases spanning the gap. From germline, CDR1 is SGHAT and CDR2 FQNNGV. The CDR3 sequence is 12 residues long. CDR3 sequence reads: CASSLVPNEQYF. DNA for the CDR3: TGTGCCAGCAGCTTAGTTCCGAACGAGCAGTACTTC.

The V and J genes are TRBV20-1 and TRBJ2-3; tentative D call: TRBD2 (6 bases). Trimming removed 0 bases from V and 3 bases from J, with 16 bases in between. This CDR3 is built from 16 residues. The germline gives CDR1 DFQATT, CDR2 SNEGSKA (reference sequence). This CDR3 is CSARDQSSASTDTQYF. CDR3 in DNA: TGCAGTGCTAGAGACCAATCTAGCGCTTCAACAGATACGCAGTATTTT.

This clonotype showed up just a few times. This CDR3 reads CASSQTRSSYNSPLHF. Here the CDR3 DNA reads TGCGCCAGCAGCCAGACCAGGTCCTCCTATAATTCACCCCTCCACTTT. V usage is TRBV4-3 and J usage is TRBJ1-6; D not resolved. CDR1 LGHNA and CDR2 YSLEER come from the germline V gene. The CDR3 is 16 amino acids. V lost 3 bases to trimming and J lost 0 bases, with 9 bases between them.

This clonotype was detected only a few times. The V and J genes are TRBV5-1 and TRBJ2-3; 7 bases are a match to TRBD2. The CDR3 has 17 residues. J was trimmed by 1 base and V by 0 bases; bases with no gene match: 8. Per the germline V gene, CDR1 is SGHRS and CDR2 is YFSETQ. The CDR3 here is CASSLAGASGRTDTQYF. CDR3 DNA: TGCGCCAGCAGCTTGGCCGGGGCTAGCGGACGCACAGATACGCAGTATTTT.

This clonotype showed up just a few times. In nucleotides, the CDR3 is TGCAGCGTTGAAGGGGTCCGCCTGAGCTCCTACAATGAGCAGTTCTTC. Translation gives CSVEGVRLSSYNEQFF. The chain recombines TRBV29-1 with TRBJ2-1, with D unresolved. CDR3 length: 16 amino acids. Per the germline V gene, CDR1 is SQVTM and CDR2 is ANQGSEA. V was shortened by 1 base and J by 0 bases, with 13 bases between the two germline ends.

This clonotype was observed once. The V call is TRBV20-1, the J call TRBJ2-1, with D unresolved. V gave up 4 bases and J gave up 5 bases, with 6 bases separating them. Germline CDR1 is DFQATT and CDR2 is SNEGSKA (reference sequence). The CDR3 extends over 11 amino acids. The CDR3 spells CSATLNNEQFF. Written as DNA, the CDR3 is TGCAGTGCTACTCTGAACAATGAGCAGTTCTTC.

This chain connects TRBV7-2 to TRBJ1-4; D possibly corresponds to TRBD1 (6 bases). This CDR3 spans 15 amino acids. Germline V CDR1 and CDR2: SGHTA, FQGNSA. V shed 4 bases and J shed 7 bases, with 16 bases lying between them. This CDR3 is CASSSATGSAEKLFF. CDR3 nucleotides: TGTGCCAGCAGCTCGGCGACAGGAAGCGCTGAAAAACTGTTTTTT.

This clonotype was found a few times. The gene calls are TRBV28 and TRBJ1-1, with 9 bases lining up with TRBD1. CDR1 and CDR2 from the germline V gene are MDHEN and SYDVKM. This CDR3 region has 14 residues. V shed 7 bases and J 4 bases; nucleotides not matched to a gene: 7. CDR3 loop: CASNLQTGGTEAFF. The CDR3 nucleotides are TGTGCCAGCAACCTTCAGACAGGGGGCACTGAAGCTTTCTTT.

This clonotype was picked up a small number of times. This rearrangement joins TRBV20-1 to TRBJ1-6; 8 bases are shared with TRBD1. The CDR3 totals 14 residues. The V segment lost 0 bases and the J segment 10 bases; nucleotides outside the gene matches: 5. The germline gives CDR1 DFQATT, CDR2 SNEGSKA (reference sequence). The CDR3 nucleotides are TGCAGTGCTAGAGAAGAGACAGGGGTCTCACCCCTCCACTTT. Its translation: CSAREETGVSPLHF.

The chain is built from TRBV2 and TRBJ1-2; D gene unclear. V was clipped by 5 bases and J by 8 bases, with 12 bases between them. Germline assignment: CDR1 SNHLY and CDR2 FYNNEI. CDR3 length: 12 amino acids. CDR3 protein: CASSLRAEGYTF. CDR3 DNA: TGTGCCAGCAGTCTCCGGGCCGAGGGCTACACCTTC.

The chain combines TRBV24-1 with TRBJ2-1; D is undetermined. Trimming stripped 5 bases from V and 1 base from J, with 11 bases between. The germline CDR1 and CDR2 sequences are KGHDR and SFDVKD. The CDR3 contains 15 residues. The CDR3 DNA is TGTGCCACCAGTGCTCCAATATCTTCCTACAATGAGCAGTTCTTC. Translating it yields CATSAPISSYNEQFF.

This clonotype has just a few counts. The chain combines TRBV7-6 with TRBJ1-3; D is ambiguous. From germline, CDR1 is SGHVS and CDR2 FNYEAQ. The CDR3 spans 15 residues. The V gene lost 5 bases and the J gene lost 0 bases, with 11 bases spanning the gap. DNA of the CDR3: TGTGCCAGCAGCCCATCCAGCTACTCTGGAAACACCATATATTTT. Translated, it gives CASSPSSYSGNTIYF. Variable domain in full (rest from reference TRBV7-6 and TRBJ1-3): GAGVSQSPRYKVTKRGQDVALRCDPISGHVSLYWYRQALGQGPEFLTYFNYEAQQDKSGLPNDRFSAERPEGSISTLTIQRTEQRDSAMYRCASSPSSYSGNTIYFGEGSWLTVV.

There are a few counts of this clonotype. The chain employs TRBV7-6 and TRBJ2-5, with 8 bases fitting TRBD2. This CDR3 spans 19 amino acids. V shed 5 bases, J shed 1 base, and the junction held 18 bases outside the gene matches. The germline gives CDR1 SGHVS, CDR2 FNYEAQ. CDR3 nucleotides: TGTGCCAGCAGCGGGGTGGTAGTAGCGGGACTTGTGACCCAAGAGACCCAGTACTTC. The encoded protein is CASSGVVVAGLVTQETQYF.

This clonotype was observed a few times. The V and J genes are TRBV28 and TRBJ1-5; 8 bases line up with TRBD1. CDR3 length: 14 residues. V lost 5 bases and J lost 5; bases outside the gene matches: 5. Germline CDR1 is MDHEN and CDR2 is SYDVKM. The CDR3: CASSRDRGDQPQHF. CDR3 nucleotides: TGTGCCAGCAGTAGAGACAGGGGAGATCAGCCCCAGCATTTT.

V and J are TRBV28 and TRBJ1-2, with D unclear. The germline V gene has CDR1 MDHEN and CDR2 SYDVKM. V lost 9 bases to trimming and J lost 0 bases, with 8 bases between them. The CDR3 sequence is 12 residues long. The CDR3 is CASGRANYGYTF. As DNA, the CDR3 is TGTGCCAGTGGGAGGGCTAACTATGGCTACACCTTC.

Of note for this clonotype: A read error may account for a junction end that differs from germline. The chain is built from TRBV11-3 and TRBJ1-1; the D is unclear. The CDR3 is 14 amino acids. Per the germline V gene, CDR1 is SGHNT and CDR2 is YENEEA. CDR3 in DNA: TGTGCCGGCAGCTCCTTGGCCGGGTCCACTGAAGCTTTCTTT. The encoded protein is CAGSSLAGSTEAFF.

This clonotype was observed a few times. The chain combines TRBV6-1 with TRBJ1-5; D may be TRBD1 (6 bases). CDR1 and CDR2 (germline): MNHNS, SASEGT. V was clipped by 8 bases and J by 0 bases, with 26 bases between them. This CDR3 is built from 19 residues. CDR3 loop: CASVGLSTRGYYSNQPQHF. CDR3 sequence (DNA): TGTGCCAGCGTTGGGCTCTCGACCAGGGGCTACTATAGCAATCAGCCCCAGCATTTT.

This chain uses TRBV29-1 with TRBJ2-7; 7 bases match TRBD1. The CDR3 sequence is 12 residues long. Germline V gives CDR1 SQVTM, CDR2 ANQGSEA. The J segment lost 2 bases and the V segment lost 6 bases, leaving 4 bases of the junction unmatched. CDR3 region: CSVRDSAYEQYF. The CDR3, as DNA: TGCAGCGTAAGGGACAGCGCCTACGAGCAGTACTTC.

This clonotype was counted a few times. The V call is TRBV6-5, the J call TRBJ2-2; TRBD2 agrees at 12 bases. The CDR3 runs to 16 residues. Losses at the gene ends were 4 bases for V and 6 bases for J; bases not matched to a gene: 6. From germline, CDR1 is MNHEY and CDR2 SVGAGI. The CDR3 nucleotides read TGTGCCAGCAGTTGGACTAGCGGGACCGGGGCCGGGGAGCTGTTTTTT. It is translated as CASSWTSGTGAGELFF.

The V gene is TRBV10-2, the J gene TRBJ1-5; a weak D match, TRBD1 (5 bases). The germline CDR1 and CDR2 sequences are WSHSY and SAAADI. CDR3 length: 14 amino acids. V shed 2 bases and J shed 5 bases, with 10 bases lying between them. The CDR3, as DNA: TGCGCCAGCAGTGAGATACAGGCGGATCAGCCCCAGCATTTT. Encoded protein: CASSEIQADQPQHF.

The DNA of the CDR3 is TGTGCCAGCAGTTTCCAGTTCCAAGAGACCCAGTACTTC. It specifies CASSFQFQETQYF. V and J are TRBV28 and TRBJ2-5; D gene unclear. The V end lost 3 bases, the J end lost 1 base, and 6 bases lay between the germline ends. This CDR3 has 13 amino acids. Germline V gene lookup returns CDR1 MDHEN and CDR2 SYDVKM. Full variable domain (rest looked up from reference TRBV28 and TRBJ2-5): DVKVTQSSRYLVKRTGEKVFLECVQDMDHENMFWYRQDPGLGLRLIYFSYDVKMKEKGDIPEGYSVSREKKERFSLILESASTNQTSMYLCASSFQFQETQYFGPGTRLLVL.